This TCR beta chain was sequenced during a study of blood T cell repertoires in COVID-19. About the research overall: COVID-19 samples collected from the United States, Italy and Spain covered acute and convalescent phases. PBMCs, B-cell-depleted T cells, or T cells were the source of the cDNA or gDNA that made up the material.

Per the original data handling: Scientists estimated how many nucleated cells there were by amplifying reference gene primers. Sequencing was performed with immunoSEQ multiplex PCR; in TCRdb, only in-frame clones are kept and a portion is missing. Clonal size and the V and J genes are those of that table, whereas D and trimming came from the DNA. The table shows tens of thousands of clones, with roughly 80% occurring only once. This CDR3 has 15 amino acids. Per germline, CDR1 MNHEY and CDR2 SVGAGI. Trimming removed 6 bases at V and 1 base at J, with 10 bases between. This chain uses TRBV6-5 with TRBJ1-6; D perhaps matches TRBD1 (6 bases). The material sequenced was peripheral blood. The receptor's source is a human donor in a cohort sampled during active COVID-19. CDR3 amino acids: CASRSGQSYNSPLHF. The CDR3 DNA is TGTGCCAGCAGATCAGGACAGTCCTATAATTCACCCCTCCACTTT.